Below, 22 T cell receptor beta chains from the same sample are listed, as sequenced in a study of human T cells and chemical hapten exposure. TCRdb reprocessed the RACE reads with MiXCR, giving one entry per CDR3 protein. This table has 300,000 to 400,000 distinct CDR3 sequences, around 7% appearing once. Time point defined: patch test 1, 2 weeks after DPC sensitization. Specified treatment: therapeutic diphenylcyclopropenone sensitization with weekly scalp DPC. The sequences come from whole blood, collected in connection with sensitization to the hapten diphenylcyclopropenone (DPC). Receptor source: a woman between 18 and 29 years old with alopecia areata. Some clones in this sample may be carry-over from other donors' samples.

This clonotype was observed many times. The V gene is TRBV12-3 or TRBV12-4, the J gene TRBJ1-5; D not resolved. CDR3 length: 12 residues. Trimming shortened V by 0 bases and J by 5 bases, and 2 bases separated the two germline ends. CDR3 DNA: TGTGCCAGCAGTTTAGCCCATCAGCCCCAGCATTTT. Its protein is CASSLAHQPQHF.

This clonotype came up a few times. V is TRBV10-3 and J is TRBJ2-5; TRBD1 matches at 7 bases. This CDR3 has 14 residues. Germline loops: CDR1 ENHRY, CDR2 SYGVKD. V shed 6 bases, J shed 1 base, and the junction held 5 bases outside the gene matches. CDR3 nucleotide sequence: TGTGCCATCAGGAATGCAGGGGGCCAAGAGACCCAGTACTTC. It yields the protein CAIRNAGGQETQYF.

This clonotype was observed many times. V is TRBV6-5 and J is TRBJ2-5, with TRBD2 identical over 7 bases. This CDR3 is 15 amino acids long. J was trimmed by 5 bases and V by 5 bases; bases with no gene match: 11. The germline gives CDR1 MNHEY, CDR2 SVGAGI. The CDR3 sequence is CASSHRDYIGETQYF. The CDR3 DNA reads TGTGCCAGCAGTCACCGGGACTACATTGGGGAGACCCAGTACTTC.

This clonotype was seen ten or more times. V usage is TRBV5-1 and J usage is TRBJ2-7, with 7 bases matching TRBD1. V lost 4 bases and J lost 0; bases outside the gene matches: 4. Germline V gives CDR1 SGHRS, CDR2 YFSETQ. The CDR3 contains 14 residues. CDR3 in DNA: TGCGCCAGCAGCATCCAGGGGGACTCCTACGAGCAGTACTTC. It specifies CASSIQGDSYEQYF.

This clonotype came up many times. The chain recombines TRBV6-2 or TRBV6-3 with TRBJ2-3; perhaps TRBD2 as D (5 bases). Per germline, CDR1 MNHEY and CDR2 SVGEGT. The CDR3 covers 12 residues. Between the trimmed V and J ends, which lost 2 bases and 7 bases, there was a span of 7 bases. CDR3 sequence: CASSYGLYTQYF. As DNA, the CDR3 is TGTGCCAGCAGTTACGGACTGTATACGCAGTATTTT.

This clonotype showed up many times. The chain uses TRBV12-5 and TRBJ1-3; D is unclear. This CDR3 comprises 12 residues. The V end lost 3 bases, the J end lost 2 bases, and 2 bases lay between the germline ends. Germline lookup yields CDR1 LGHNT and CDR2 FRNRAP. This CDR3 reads CASGFTGNTIYF. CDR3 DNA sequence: TGTGCTAGTGGTTTCACTGGAAACACCATATATTTT. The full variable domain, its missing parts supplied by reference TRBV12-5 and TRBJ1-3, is DARVTQTPRHKVTEMGQEVTMRCQPILGHNTVFWYRQTMMQGLELLAYFRNRAPLDDSGMPKDRFSAEMPDATLATLKIQPSEPRDSAVYFCASGFTGNTIYFGEGSWLTVV.

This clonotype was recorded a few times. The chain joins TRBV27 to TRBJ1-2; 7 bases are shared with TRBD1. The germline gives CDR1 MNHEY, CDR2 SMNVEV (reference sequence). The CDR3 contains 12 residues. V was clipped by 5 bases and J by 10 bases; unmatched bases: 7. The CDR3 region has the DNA TGTGCCAGCAGTCCCGGGACAGCTTACTACACCTTC. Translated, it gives CASSPGTAYYTF.

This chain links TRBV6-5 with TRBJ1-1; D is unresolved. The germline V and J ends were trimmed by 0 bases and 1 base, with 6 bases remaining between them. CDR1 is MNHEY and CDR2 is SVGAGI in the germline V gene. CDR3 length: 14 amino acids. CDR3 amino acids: CASSYSRGNTEAFF. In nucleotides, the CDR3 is TGTGCCAGCAGTTACTCCCGCGGGAACACTGAAGCTTTCTTT.

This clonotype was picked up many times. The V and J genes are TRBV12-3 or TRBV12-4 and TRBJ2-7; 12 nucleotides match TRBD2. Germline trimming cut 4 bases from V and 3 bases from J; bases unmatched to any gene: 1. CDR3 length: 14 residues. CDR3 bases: TGTGCCAGCAGTTCGACTAGCGGGGGCTACGAGCAGTACTTC. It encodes CASSSTSGGYEQYF.

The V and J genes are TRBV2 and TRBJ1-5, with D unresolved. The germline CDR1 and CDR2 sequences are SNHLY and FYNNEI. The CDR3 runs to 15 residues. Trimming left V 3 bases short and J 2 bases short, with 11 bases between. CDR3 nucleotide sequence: TGTGCCAGCAGTGAGGCGGGATATGGCAATCAGCCCCAGCATTTT. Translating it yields CASSEAGYGNQPQHF.

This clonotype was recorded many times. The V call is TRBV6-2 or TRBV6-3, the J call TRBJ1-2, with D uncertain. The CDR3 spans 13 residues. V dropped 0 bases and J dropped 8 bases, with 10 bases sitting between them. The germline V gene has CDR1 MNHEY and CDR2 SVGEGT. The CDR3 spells CASSYSSFAGYTF. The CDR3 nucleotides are TGTGCCAGCAGTTACTCGTCGTTCGCCGGCTACACCTTC.

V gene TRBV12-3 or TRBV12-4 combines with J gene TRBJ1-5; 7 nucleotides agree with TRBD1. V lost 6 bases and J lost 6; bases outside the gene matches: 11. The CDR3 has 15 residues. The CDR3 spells CASRAGRGIGQPQHF. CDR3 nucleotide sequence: TGTGCCAGCAGGGCCGGCAGGGGGATTGGTCAGCCCCAGCATTTT.

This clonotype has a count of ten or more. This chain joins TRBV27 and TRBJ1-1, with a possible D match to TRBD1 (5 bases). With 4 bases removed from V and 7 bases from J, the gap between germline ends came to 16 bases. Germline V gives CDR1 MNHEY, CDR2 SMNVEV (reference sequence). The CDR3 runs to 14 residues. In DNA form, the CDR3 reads TGTGCCAGCAGTTCGGGACCCGCTCCCGTTGAAGCTTTCTTT. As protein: CASSSGPAPVEAFF.

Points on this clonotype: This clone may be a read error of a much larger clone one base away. The CDR3 DNA follows: TGCGCCAGCAGTGAGCAGGCACGGAACACTGAAGCTTTCTTT. Amino acids: CASSEQARNTEAFF. The rearrangement links TRBV10-2 to TRBJ1-1, with D unclear. The germline V gene has CDR1 WSHSY and CDR2 SAAADI. There are 14 residues in the CDR3. Trimming stripped 2 bases from V and 1 base from J, with 8 bases between.

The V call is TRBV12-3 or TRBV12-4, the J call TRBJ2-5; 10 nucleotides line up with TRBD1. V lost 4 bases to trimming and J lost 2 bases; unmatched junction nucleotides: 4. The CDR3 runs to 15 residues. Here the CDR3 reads CASSSGQGTQETQYF. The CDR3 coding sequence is TGTGCCAGCAGTTCGGGACAGGGGACGCAAGAGACCCAGTACTTC.

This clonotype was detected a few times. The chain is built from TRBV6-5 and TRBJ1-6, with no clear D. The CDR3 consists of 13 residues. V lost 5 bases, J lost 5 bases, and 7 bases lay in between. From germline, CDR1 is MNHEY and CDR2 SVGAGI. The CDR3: CASSRSNNSPLHF. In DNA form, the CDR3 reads TGTGCCAGCAGTAGGTCCAATAATTCACCCCTCCACTTT.

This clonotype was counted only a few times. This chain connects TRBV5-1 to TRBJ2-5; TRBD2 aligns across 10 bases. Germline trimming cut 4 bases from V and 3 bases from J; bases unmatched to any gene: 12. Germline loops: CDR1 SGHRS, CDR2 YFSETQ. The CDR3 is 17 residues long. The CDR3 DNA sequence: TGCGCCAGCAGCCATAGAACTAGCGGGAAGACTAAAGAGACCCAGTACTTC. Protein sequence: CASSHRTSGKTKETQYF.

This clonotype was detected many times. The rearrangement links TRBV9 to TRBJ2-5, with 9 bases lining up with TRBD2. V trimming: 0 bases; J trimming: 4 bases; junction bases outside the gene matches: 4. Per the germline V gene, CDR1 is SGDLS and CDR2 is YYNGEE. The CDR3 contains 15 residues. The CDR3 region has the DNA TGTGCCAGCAGCGTAGGCGGGGGGGCCGGAGAGACCCAGTACTTC. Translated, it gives CASSVGGGAGETQYF.

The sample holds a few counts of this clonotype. Written as DNA, the CDR3 is TGTGCCAGCAGACGGACAGCGGTCGGCTACGAGCAGTACTTC. Translating it yields CASRRTAVGYEQYF. V gene TRBV6-5 combines with J gene TRBJ2-7, with a weak D call TRBD1 (6 bases). The CDR3 runs 14 residues. The V gene lost 6 bases and the J gene lost 3 bases, with 15 bases spanning the gap. Per germline, CDR1 MNHEY and CDR2 SVGAGI.

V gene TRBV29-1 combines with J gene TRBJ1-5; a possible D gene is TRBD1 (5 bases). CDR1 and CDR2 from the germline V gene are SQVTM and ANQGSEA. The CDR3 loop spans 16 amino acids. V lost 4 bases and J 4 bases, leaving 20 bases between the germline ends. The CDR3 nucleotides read TGCAGCGTTGGGGGCGGCACATCTAGCGAAAATCAGCCCCAGCATTTT. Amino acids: CSVGGGTSSENQPQHF.

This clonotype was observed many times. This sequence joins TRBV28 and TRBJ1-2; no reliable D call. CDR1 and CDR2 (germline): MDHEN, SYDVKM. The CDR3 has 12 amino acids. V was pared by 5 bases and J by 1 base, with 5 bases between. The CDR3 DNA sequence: TGTGCCAGCAGTGAAGATAACTATGGCTACACCTTC. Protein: CASSEDNYGYTF.

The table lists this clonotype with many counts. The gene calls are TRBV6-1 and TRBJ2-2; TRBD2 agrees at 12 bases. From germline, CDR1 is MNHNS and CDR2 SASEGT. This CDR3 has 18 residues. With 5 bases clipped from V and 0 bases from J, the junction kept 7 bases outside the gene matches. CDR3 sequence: CASSTELAGGTNTGELFF. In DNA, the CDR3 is TGTGCCAGCAGTACCGAACTAGCGGGGGGTACGAACACCGGGGAGCTGTTTTTT.